A single sample gave rise to the 9 T cell receptor beta chains below, sequenced in a study of Graves' ophthalmopathy and Graves' hyperthyroidism (dated by TCRdb to between 2018 and 2020). For sequencing, an Illumina HiSeq 2000 was employed. For repertoire sequencing, the TCR beta CDR3 regions were amplified from RNA transcripts. The first round was an RT-PCR using HTBI primers with the Qiagen OneStep RT-PCR kit, and this first round was followed by a second-round multiplex PCR, then size selection and purification. TCRdb cleaned the public reads at Q25 with fastp, built clones with MiXCR and kept in-frame beta chains. Entries are consolidated by CDR3 protein sequence, retaining the most common genes and DNA. In this sample the table shows some 1.1 million distinct CDR3 sequences, roughly 35% of which occur a single time. Roughly 11% of the sample comes from the top ten. The material sequenced was peripheral blood or thyroid tissue (not recorded which). These receptors came from an adult man with Graves' hyperthyroidism.

This clonotype is a singleton in its sample. The chain carries TRBV25-1 and TRBJ2-7; D assignment may be TRBD1 or TRBD2 (5 bases each). The germline CDR1 and CDR2 sequences are MGHDK and SYGVNS. The CDR3 has 13 amino acids. V lost 2 bases and J 4 bases, leaving 9 bases between the germline ends. CDR3 sequence: CASSEMGDYEQYF. In nucleotides, the CDR3 is TGTGCCAGCAGTGAAATGGGGGATTACGAGCAGTACTTC.

This chain connects TRBV7-2 to TRBJ2-5; TRBD1 matches at 10 bases. Germline CDR1 SGHTA, CDR2 FQGNSA. This CDR3 is 19 amino acids long. Germline trimming cut 1 base from V and 2 bases from J; bases unmatched to any gene: 13. In DNA, the CDR3 is TGTGCCAGCAGCTTAGATAGGGACAGGGGCCTGGGGCCTCAAGAGACCCAGTACTTC. Translated: CASSLDRDRGLGPQETQYF. Full variable domain (rest looked up from reference TRBV7-2 and TRBJ2-5): GAGVSQSPSNKVTEKGKDVELRCDPISGHTALYWYRQSLGQGLEFLIYFQGNSAPDKSGLPSDRFSAERTGGSVSTLTIQRTQQEDSAVYLCASSLDRDRGLGPQETQYFGPGTRLLVL.

This clonotype appeared many times. The chain has TRBV10-1 and TRBJ1-2, with D uncertain. The V end lost 0 bases, the J end lost 5 bases, and 7 bases lay between the germline ends. Germline assignment: CDR1 WNHNN and CDR2 SYGVQD (reference sequence). CDR3 length: 13 residues. The CDR3 DNA sequence: TGCGCCAGCAGTGAGTCAGGGAGATATGGCTACACCTTC. Encoded protein: CASSESGRYGYTF.

Note on this clonotype: This could be a read error, since a much larger clone is one nucleotide away. J is TRBJ2-2 and V is TRBV20-1; D gene uncertain. The CDR3 has 11 amino acids. The germline V gene has CDR1 DFQATT and CDR2 SNEGSKA (reference sequence). In nucleotides, the CDR3 is TGCAATGCTAGATCTCTCGGGGAGCTGTTTTTT. As protein: CNARSLGELFF.

The rearrangement uses TRBV25-1 and TRBJ1-2, with TRBD1 matching 7 bases. Trimming took 10 bases from V and 0 from J; bases not matched to a gene: 5. Germline CDR1 is MGHDK and CDR2 is SYGVNS. The CDR3 is 13 residues long. The CDR3, as DNA: TGTGCCAAACGGACAGGTACTAACTATGGCTACACCTTC. Translation: CAKRTGTNYGYTF.

The sample holds many counts of this clonotype. V usage is TRBV2 and J usage is TRBJ2-7, with D tentatively TRBD2 (6 bases). The germline V gene has CDR1 SNHLY and CDR2 FYNNEI. The CDR3 spans 14 residues. V lost 3 bases and J lost 6, with 15 bases in between. The CDR3 DNA follows: TGTGCCAGCAGTGAGTTCGGGAGCGGAAGCGAGCAGTACTTC. Encoded protein: CASSEFGSGSEQYF.

The gene calls are TRBV7-6 and TRBJ2-5; D remains ambiguous. V dropped 5 bases and J dropped 5 bases, with 18 bases sitting between them. Per germline, CDR1 SGHVS and CDR2 FNYEAQ. This CDR3 spans 15 amino acids. DNA for the CDR3: TGTGCCAGCAGCGACCCTAGGGATGTGCGGGAGACCCAGTACTTC. Its protein is CASSDPRDVRETQYF.

The rearrangement uses TRBV10-3 and TRBJ2-5; TRBD1 might be the D (6 bases). In germline, CDR1 is ENHRY, CDR2 SYGVKD. CDR3 length: 17 amino acids. V lost 0 bases to trimming and J lost 5 bases, with 19 bases between them. The CDR3 DNA reads TGTGCCATCAGTGAGTCGCGAGGACAGAGGAACGGGGAGACCCAGTACTTC. Residues: CAISESRGQRNGETQYF.

This clonotype was observed many times. V gene TRBV3-1 combines with J gene TRBJ2-7; the D is unclear. CDR1 is LGHDT and CDR2 is YNNKEL in the germline V gene (reference sequence). Trimming left V 3 bases short and J 6 bases short, with 9 bases between. The CDR3 sequence is 12 residues long. In nucleotides, the CDR3 is TGTGCCAGCAGCCATTCTGTCGGCGAGCAGTACTTC. Protein sequence: CASSHSVGEQYF.